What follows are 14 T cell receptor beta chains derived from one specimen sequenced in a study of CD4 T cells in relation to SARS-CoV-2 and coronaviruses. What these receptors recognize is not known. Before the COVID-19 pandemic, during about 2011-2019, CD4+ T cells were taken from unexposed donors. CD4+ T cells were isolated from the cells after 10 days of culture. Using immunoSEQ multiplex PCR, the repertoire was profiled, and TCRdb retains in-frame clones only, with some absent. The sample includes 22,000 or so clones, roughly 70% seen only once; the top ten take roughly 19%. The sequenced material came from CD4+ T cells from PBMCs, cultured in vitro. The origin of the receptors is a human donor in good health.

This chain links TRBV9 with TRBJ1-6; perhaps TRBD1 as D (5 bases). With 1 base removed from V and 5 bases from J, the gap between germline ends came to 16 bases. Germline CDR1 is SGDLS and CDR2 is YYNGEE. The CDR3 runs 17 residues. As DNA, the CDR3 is TGTGCCAGCAGCGTAAAAGCCGGGGCTGAAAATAATTCACCCCTCCACTTT. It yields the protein CASSVKAGAENNSPLHF.

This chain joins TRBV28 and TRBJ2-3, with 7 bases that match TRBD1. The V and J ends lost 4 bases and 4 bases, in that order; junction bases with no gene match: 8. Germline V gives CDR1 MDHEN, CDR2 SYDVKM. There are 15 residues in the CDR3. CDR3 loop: CASSSYGQVADTQYF. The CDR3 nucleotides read TGTGCCAGCAGTTCCTATGGACAGGTGGCAGATACGCAGTATTTT.

The CDR3 sequence is CASSQQATYEQYF. CDR3 nucleotide sequence: TGTGCCAGCTCACAACAGGCGACCTACGAGCAGTACTTC. The chain is built from TRBV18 and TRBJ2-7, with D perhaps TRBD1 (5 bases). This CDR3 has 13 residues. Germline-derived CDR1 and CDR2 are KGHSH and LQKENI. Trimming pared 4 bases from V and 2 bases from J, leaving 9 bases between.

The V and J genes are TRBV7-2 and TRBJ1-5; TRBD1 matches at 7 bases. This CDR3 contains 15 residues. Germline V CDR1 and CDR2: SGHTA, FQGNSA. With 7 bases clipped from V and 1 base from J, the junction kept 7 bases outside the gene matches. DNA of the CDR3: TGTGCCAGCATCCCCCAGGGGGGCAGCAATCAGCCCCAGCATTTT. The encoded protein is CASIPQGGSNQPQHF.

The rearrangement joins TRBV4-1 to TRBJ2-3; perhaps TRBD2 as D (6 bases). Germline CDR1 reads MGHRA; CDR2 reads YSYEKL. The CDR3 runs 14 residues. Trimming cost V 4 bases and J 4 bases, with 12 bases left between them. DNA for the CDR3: TGCGCCAGCAGCCCGGGGGACCCCCCAGATACGCAGTATTTT. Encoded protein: CASSPGDPPDTQYF.

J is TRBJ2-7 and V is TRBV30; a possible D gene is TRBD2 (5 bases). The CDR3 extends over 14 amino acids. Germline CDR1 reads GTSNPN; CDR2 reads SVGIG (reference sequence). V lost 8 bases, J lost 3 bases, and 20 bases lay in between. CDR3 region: CALRRAERYYEQYF. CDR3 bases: TGTGCCCTGAGGCGGGCCGAGCGATACTACGAGCAGTACTTC.

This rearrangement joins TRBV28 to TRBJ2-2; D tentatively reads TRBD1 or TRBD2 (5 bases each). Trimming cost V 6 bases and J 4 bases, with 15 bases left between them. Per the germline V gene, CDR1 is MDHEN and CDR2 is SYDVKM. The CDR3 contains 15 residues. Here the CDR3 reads CASRPGTRATGELFF. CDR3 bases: TGTGCCAGCAGACCCGGGACCAGGGCCACCGGGGAGCTGTTTTTT.

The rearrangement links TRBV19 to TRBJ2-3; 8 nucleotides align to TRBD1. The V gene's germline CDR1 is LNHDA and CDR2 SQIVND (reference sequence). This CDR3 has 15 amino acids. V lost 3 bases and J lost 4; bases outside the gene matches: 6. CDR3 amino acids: CASSISWTGPDTQYF. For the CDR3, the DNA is TGTGCCAGTAGTATCTCCTGGACAGGGCCAGATACGCAGTATTTT.

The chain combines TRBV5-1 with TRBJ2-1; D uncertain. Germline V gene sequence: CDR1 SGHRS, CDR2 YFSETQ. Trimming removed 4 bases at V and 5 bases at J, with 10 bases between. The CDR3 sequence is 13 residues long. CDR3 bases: TGCGCCAGCAGCCGACTTGTAAACAATGAGCAGTTCTTC. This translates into CASSRLVNNEQFF.

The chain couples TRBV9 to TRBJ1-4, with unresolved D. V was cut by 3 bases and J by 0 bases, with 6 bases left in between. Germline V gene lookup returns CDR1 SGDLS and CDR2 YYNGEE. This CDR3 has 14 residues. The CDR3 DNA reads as TGTGCCAGCAGCGCCACGTCAACTAATGAAAAACTGTTTTTT. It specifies CASSATSTNEKLFF.

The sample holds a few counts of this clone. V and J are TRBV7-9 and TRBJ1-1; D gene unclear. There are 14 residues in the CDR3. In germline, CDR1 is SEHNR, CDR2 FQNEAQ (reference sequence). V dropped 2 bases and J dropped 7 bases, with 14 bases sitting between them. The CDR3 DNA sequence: TGTGCCAGCAGCTTAATTAGGGAGAGAAGTGAAGCTTTCTTT. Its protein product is CASSLIRERSEAFF.

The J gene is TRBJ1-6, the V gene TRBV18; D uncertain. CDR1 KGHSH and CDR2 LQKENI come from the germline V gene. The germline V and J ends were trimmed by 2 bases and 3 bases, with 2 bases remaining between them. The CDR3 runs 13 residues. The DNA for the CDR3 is TGTGCCAGCTCACCAGACTATAATTCACCCCTCCACTTT. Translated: CASSPDYNSPLHF. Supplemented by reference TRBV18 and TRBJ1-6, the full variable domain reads NAGVMQNPRHLVRRRGQEARLRCSPMKGHSHVYWYRQLPEEGLKFMVYLQKENIIDESGMPKERFSAEFPKEGPSILRIQQVVRGDSAAYFCASSPDYNSPLHFGNGTRLTVT.

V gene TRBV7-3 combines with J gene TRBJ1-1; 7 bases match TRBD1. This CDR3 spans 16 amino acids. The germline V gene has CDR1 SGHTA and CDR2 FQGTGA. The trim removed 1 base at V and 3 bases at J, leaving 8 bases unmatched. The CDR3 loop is CASSLRGGPPDTEAFF. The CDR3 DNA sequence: TGTGCCAGCAGCTTAAGAGGGGGCCCTCCGGACACTGAAGCTTTCTTT. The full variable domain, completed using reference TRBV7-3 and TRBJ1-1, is GAGVSQTPSNKVTEKGKYVELRCDPISGHTALYWYRQSLGQGPEFLIYFQGTGAADDSGLPNDRFFAVRPEGSVSTLKIQRTERGDSAVYLCASSLRGGPPDTEAFFGQGTRLTVV.

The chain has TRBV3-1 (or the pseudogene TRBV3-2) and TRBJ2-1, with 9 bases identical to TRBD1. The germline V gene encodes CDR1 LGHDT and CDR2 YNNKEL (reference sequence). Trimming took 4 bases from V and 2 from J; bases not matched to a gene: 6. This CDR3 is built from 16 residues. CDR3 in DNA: TGTGCCAGCAGCCTTTCGGACAGGGGCACCTACAATGAGCAGTTCTTC. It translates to CASSLSDRGTYNEQFF.